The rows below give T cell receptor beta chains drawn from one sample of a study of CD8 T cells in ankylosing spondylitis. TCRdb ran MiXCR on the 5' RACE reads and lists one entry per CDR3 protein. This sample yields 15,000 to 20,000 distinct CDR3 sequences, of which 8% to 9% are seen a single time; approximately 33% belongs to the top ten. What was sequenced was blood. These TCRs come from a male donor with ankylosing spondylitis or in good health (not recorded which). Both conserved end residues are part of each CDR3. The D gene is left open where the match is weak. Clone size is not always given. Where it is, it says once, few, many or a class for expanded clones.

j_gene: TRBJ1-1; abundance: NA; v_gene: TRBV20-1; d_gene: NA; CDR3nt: TGCAGTGCTAGAAGAACGGGACGGCTGAATACTGAAGCTTTCTTT; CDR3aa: CSARRTGRLNTEAFF
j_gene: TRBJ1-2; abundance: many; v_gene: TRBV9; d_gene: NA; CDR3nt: TGTGCCAGCAGCGTAGAAGTTGGGTATGGCTACACCTTC; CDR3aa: CASSVEVGYGYTF
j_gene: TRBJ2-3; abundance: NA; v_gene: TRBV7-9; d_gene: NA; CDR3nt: TGTGCCAGCAGCTTAGTGTCCGATACGCAGTATTTT; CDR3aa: CASSLVSDTQYF
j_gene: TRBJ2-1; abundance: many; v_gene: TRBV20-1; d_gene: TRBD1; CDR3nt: TGCAGTGCTCATAAGGACAGGGCCAATGAGCAGTTCTTC; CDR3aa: CSAHKDRANEQFF
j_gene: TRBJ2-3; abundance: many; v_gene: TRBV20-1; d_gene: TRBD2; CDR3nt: TGCAGTGCTAGTACCCGGACTAGCGGGCACGGTGGTGATACGCAGTATTTT; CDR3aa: CSASTRTSGHGGDTQYF
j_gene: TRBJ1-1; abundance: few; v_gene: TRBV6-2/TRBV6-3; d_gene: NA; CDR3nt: TGTGCCAGCAGTTCCGAGGGCCCCGAGGCCACTGAAGCTTTCTTT; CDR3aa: CASSSEGPEATEAFF
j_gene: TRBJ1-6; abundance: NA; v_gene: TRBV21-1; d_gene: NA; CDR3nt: TGTGCCAGCCGCCCGACAGGGAAGGGTTCACCCCTCCACTTT; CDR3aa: CASRPTGKGSPLHF
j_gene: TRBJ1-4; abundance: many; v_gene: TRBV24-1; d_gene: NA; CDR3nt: TGTGCCACCAGTGACTCGGGCGCGTCCAATGAAAAACTGTTTTTT; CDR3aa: CATSDSGASNEKLFF
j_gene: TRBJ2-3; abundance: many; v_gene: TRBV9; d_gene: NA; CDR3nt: TGTGCCAGCAGCGTAGTTGGGTACACAGATACGCAGTATTTT; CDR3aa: CASSVVGYTDTQYF
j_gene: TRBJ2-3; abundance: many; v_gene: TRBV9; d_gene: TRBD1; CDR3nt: TGTGCCAGCAGCGGGGACAGCTACACAGATACGCAGTATTTT; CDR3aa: CASSGDSYTDTQYF
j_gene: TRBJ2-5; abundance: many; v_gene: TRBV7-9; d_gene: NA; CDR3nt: TGTGCCAGCAGCTCCCTTGGACCAACCCAAGAGACCCAGTACTTC; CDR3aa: CASSSLGPTQETQYF
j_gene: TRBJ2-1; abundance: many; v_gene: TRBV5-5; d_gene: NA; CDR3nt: TGTGCCAGCAGCTTCGGTCTTTACAATGAGCAGTTCTTC; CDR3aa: CASSFGLYNEQFF
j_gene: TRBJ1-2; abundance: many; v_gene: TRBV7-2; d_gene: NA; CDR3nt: TGTGCCAGCGCAGCCACCGGGGTTAACTATGGCTACACCTTC; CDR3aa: CASAATGVNYGYTF
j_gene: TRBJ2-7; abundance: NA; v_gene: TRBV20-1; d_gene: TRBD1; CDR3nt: TGCAGTGCAGAGGGACAGGGTAACGAGCAGTACTTC; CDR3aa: CSAEGQGNEQYF
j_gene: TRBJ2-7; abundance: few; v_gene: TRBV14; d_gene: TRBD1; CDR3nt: TGTGCCAGCAGCCAAGATCGGACAGGGGCCTTTGAGCAGTACTTC; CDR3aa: CASSQDRTGAFEQYF
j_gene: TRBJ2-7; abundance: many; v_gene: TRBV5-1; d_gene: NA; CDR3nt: TGCGCCAGCAGCCAAAACGCCGGTAGGGCCTACGAGCAGTACTTC; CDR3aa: CASSQNAGRAYEQYF
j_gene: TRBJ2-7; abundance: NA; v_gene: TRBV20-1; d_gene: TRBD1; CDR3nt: TGCAGTGCTAGAATGGGGACAGGGATCTACGAGCAGTACTTC; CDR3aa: CSARMGTGIYEQYF
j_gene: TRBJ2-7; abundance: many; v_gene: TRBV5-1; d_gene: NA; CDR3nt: TGCGCCAGCAGCCCGAAATTCGCGGGCACGATCGACGAGCAGTACTTC; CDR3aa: CASSPKFAGTIDEQYF
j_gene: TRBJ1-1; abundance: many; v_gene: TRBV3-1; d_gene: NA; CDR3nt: TGTGCCAGCAGCCAGGACGGCACTGAAGCTTTCTTT; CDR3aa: CASSQDGTEAFF
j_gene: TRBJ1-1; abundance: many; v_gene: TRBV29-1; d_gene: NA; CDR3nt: TGCAGCGTTAGTGCAGGGTCCACTGAAGCTTTCTTT; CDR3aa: CSVSAGSTEAFF
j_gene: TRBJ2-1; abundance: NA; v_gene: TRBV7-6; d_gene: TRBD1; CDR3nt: TGTGCCAGCAGCTCACTCCAGGGGGCTCGCTCCTACAATGAGCAGTTCTTC; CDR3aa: CASSSLQGARSYNEQFF
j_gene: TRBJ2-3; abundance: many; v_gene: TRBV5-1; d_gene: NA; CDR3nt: TGCGCCAGCAGCTGGAACCGCGAGGGTACGCAGTATTTT; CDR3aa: CASSWNREGTQYF
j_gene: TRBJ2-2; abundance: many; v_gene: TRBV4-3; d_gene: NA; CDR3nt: TGCGCCAGCAGCCAGGGCCCAAGCACCGGGGAGCTGTTTTTT; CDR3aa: CASSQGPSTGELFF
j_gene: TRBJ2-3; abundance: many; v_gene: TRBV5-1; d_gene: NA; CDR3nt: TGCGCCAGCAGCTTGTCAGAGAGCACAGATACGCAGTATTTT; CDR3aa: CASSLSESTDTQYF
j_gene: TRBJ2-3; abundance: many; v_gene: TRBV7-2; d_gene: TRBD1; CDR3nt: TGTGCCAGCAGCTACAGGACAGGGAATCCCCCAGATACGCAGTATTTT; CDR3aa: CASSYRTGNPPDTQYF
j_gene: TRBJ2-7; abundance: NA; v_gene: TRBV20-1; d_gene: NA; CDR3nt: TGCAGTGCTAGGGGGAAAACATACGAGCAGTACTTC; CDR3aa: CSARGKTYEQYF
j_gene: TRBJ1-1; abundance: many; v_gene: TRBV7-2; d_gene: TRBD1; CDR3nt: TGTGCCAGCAGCTTAATGGGACAGGGGAACACTGAAGCTTTCTTT; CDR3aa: CASSLMGQGNTEAFF
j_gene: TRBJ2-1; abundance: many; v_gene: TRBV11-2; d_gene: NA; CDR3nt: TGTGCCAGCAGCTTAGGTTTCAGGACCAGTGATGTTGAGCAGTTCTTC; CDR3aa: CASSLGFRTSDVEQFF
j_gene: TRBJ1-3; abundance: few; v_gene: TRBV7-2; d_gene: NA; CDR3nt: TGTGCCAGCAGCTTGGGGAAGGGAAACACCATATATTTT; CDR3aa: CASSLGKGNTIYF
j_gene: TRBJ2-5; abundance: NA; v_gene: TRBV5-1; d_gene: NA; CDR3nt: TGCGCCAGCAGCTTGGGGACGAATACAGAGACCCAGTACTTC; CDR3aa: CASSLGTNTETQYF
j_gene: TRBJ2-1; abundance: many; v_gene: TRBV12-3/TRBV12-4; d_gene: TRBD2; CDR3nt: TGTGCCAGCAGTCCCCGGGGGGGCGTTAGCGGGGGCGCGCAGTTCTTC; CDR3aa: CASSPRGGVSGGAQFF
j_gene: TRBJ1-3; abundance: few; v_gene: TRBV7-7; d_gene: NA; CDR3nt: TGTGCCAGCAGCTTAAACAGGGACTCTGGAAACACCATATATTTT; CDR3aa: CASSLNRDSGNTIYF
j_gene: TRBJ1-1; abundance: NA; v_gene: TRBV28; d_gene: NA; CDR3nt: TGTGCCAGCATGCCATTCGAGAACACTGAAGCTTTCTTT; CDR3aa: CASMPFENTEAFF
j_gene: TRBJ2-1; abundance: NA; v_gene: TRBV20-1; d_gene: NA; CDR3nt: TGCAGTGCGCCTCGGATTAATGAGCAGTTCTTC; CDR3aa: CSAPRINEQFF
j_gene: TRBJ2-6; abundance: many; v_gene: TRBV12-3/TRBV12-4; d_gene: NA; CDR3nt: TGTGCCAGCAGTGTGGTGGGGTCCTCTGGGGCCAACGTCCTGACTTTC; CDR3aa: CASSVVGSSGANVLTF
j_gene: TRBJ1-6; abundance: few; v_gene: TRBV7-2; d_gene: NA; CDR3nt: TGTGCCAGCAGCTTACCATTTAATTCACCCCTCCACTTT; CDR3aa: CASSLPFNSPLHF
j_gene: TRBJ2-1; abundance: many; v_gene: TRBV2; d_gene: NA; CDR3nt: TGTGCCATCCGGGGTGATATTCTGGTTGAGCAGTTCTTC; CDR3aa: CAIRGDILVEQFF
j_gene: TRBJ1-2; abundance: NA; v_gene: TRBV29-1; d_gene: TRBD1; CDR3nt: TGCAGCGTTGAAGACGACAGGGACCCGAATGGCTACACCTTC; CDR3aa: CSVEDDRDPNGYTF
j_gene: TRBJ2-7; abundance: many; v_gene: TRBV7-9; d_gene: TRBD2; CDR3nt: TGTGCCAGCAGCTTAACGGAGGGACTAGAACAGTACTTC; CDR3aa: CASSLTEGLEQYF
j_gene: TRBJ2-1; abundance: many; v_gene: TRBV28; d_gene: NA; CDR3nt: TGTGCCAGCAGTTCGACGGCGCTCGAGCAGTTCTTC; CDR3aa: CASSSTALEQFF
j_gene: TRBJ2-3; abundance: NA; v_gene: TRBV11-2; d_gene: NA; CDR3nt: TGTGCCAGCAGCGGCTGGGCTGGGGACACAGATACGCAGTATTTT; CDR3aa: CASSGWAGDTDTQYF
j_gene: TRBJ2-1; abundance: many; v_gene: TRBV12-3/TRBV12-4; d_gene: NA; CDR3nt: TGTGCCAGCAGTTTAGGTCCCAATGAGCAGTTCTTC; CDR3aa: CASSLGPNEQFF
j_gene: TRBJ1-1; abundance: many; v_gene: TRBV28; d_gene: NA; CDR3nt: TGTGCCAGCAGTCGATGGGTCACTGAAGCTTTCTTT; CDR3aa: CASSRWVTEAFF
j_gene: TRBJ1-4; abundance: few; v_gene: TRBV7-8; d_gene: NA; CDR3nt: TGTGCCAGCAGCTTCCGACGGAATAATGAAAAACTGTTTTTT; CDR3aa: CASSFRRNNEKLFF
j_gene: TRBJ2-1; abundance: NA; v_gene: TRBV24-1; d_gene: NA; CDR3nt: TGTGCCACCAGTGATCTCCGGGACGGCTTCTACAATGAGCAGTTCTTC; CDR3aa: CATSDLRDGFYNEQFF
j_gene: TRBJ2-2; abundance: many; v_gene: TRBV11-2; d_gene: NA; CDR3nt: TGTGCCAGCAGCCCCCCACTCGCGAAAACCGGGGAGCTGTTTTTT; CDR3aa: CASSPPLAKTGELFF
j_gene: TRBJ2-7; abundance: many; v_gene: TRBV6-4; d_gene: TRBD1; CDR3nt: TGTGCCAGCAGCCCCGACAGGGGATCGGTGGGCGAGCAGTACTTC; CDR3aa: CASSPDRGSVGEQYF
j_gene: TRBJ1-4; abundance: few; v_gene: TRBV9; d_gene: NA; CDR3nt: TGTGCCAGCAGCGGGGGAAAGAATAATGAAAAACTGTTTTTT; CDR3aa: CASSGGKNNEKLFF
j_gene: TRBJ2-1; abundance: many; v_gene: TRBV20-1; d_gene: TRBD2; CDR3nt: TGCAGTGCTAGGGCCGCGGCGGGAGTCGGTGAGCAGTTCTTC; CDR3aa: CSARAAAGVGEQFF
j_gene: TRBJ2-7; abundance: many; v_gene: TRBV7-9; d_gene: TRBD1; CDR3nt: TGTGCCAGCGGTCCGACAGGGTTAGGGGAGCAGTACTTC; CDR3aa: CASGPTGLGEQYF
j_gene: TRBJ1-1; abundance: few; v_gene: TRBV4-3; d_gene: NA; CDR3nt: TGCGCCAGCAGCCAAGAGAGGGCAGGGAGGGAAGCTTTCTTT; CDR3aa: CASSQERAGREAFF
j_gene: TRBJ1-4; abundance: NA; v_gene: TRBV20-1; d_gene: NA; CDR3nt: TGCAGTGCTAGAGATTCCGGAGGGGATACTGAAAAACTGTTTTTT; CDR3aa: CSARDSGGDTEKLFF
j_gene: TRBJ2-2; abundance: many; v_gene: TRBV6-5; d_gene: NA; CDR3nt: TGTGCCAGCAGTTATATTTCCGGGGAGCTGTTTTTT; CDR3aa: CASSYISGELFF
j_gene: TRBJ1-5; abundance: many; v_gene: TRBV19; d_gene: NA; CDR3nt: TGTGCCAGTAGTATAGATGGAGCGTTTCGGCCCCAGCATTTT; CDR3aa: CASSIDGAFRPQHF
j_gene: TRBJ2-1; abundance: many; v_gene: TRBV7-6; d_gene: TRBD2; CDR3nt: TGTGCCAGCAGCTCCACTAGCGGGAGGACCTACAATGAGCAGTTCTTC; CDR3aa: CASSSTSGRTYNEQFF
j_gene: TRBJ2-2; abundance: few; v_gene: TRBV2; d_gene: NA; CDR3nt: TGTGCCAGCAGTGAAGTTGCCGGGGAGCTGTTTTTT; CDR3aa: CASSEVAGELFF
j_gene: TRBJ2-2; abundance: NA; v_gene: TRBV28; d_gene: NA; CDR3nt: TGTGCCAGTGAGCTAACCCCGAACACCGGGGAGCTGTTTTTT; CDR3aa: CASELTPNTGELFF